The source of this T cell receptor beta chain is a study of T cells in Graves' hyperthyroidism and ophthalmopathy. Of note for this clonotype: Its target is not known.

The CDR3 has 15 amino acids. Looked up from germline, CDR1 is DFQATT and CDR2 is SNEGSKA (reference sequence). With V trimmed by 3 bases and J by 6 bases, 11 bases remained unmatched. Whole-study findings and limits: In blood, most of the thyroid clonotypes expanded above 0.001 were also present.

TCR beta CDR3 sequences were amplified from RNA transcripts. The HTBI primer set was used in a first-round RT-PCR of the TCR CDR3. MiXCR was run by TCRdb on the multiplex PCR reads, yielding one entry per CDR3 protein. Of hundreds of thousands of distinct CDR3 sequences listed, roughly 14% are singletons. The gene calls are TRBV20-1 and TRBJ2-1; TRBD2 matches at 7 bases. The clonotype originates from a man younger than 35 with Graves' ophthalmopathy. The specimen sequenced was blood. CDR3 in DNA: TGCAGTGCTAGTTCGCCGGGGCGGGAGTTCAATGAGCAGTTCTTC. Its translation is CSASSPGREFNEQFF.